This T cell receptor beta chain was identified in a study of blood T cell repertoires in COVID-19. At the level of the study: Whether acute or convalescent, the COVID-19 samples came from the United States, Italy and Spain. PBMCs, B-cell-depleted T cells, or T cells were the source of the cDNA or gDNA that made up the material.

Per the study methods: Amplifying reference gene primers gave estimates of nucleated cell counts. Clones were read by immunoSEQ multiplex PCR, and TCRdb kept only the in-frame ones, dropping some. D and trimming were read from the DNA, whereas the V and J calls and clone size are those reported in that table. The repertoire holds roughly 60,000 clones, with 75% to 90% as singletons. This CDR3 contains 14 residues. The germline gives CDR1 MNHEY, CDR2 SVGAGI. Between the trimmed V and J ends, which lost 5 bases and 4 bases, there was a span of 13 bases. Sequenced sample: peripheral blood. The V call is TRBV6-5, the J call TRBJ2-3; D possibly corresponds to TRBD2 (7 bases). The sequence was obtained from a man at least 80 years old with acute or convalescent COVID-19. The CDR3 DNA follows: TGTGCCAGCAGTAGGGGGGGAAACTCAGATACGCAGTATTTT. Protein product: CASSRGGNSDTQYF.